This is a list of T cell receptor beta chains from one sample in a study of Japanese encephalitis immunity and Zika vaccine responses. TCRdb reprocessed the 5' RACE reads via MiXCR and lists one record per CDR3 protein. Altogether over 450 distinct CDR3 sequences are present, about 8.4% being singletons, with the ten largest covering around 21%. Sequences were derived from antigen-activated CD4+ T cells from blood, cultured, sampled during a Zika inactivated vaccine study. The receptors here all came from an adult woman who received an inactivated Zika virus vaccine. Each CDR3 is given with its conserved first and last residue. A D gene is named only where the DNA matches it firmly. Where a row states a size, it is once, few, many or the class of an expanded clone; other rows omit it.

CDR3: CASSVTGGSGNTEAFF
DNA: TGTGCCAGCAGTGTTACAGGGGGCTCAGGAAACACTGAAGCTTTCTTT
J: TRBJ1-1
D: TRBD1
V: TRBV25-1
size: large

CDR3: CANSLGAGVTEAFF
DNA: TGTGCCAACAGCTTAGGGGCAGGGGTCACTGAAGCTTTCTTT
J: TRBJ1-1
D: NA
V: TRBV7-9
size: NA

CDR3: CASSQDQGAGNTEAFF
DNA: TGCGCCAGCAGCCAAGATCAGGGGGCCGGGAACACTGAAGCTTTCTTT
J: TRBJ1-1
D: TRBD1
V: TRBV4-3
size: large

CDR3: CASSPGTGNSPLHF
DNA: TGTGCCAGCTCACCAGGGACAGGGAATTCACCCCTCCACTTT
J: TRBJ1-6
D: TRBD1
V: TRBV18
size: large

CDR3: CASSPGTGVNTEAFF
DNA: TGTGCCAGCTCACCAGGGACAGGGGTGAACACTGAAGCTTTCTTT
J: TRBJ1-1
D: TRBD1
V: TRBV18
size: large

CDR3: CASSPRGGLETQYF
DNA: TGTGCCAGCAGCCCGAGAGGGGGGTTGGAGACCCAGTACTTC
J: TRBJ2-5
D: NA
V: TRBV7-9
size: many

CDR3: CASSLGLGTNQPQHF
DNA: TGTGCCAGCAGTTTAGGTCTGGGGACGAATCAGCCCCAGCATTTT
J: TRBJ1-5
D: NA
V: TRBV12-3/TRBV12-4
size: medium-sized

CDR3: CSARRAVSGNIQYF
DNA: TGCAGTGCTAGAAGGGCAGTCTCCGGAAACATTCAGTACTTC
J: TRBJ2-4
D: NA
V: TRBV20-1
size: medium-sized

CDR3: CASFSQGGTEAFF
DNA: TGTGCCAGCTTCTCTCAGGGGGGCACTGAAGCTTTCTTT
J: TRBJ1-1
D: TRBD1
V: TRBV7-2
size: once

CDR3: CASSSSRGVGSPLHF
DNA: TGTGCCAGCAGTTCATCACGGGGGGTGGGTTCACCCCTCCACTTT
J: TRBJ1-6
D: NA
V: TRBV12-3/TRBV12-4
size: many

CDR3: CAATSGQGDEKLFF
DNA: TGTGCCGCCACATCGGGACAGGGGGATGAAAAACTGTTTTTT
J: TRBJ1-4
D: TRBD1
V: TRBV6-1
size: medium-sized

CDR3: CASSQAGIQAANTGELFF
DNA: TGCGCCAGCAGCCAAGCAGGGATACAGGCCGCGAACACCGGGGAGCTGTTTTTT
J: TRBJ2-2
D: NA
V: TRBV4-3
size: large

CDR3: CASSNQGTGEQFF
DNA: TGTGCCAGCAGCAACCAGGGTACGGGTGAGCAGTTCTTC
J: TRBJ2-1
D: NA
V: TRBV7-2
size: large

CDR3: CASSAGTTSSYEQYF
DNA: TGTGCCAGCTCAGCCGGGACGACGAGCTCCTACGAGCAGTACTTC
J: TRBJ2-7
D: NA
V: TRBV18
size: medium-sized

CDR3: CASSPQGVNEQFF
DNA: TGTGCCAGCTCACCACAGGGAGTTAATGAGCAGTTCTTC
J: TRBJ2-1
D: NA
V: TRBV18
size: hyperexpanded

CDR3: CASSPGTGGVDTEAFF
DNA: TGTGCCAGCTCACCCGGGACAGGAGGTGTGGACACTGAAGCTTTCTTT
J: TRBJ1-1
D: TRBD1
V: TRBV18
size: medium-sized

CDR3: CASSKQGTGVMVGNQPQHF
DNA: TGTGCCAGCAGCAAACAGGGAACCGGGGTAATGGTCGGCAATCAGCCCCAGCATTTT
J: TRBJ1-5
D: NA
V: TRBV7-2
size: once

CDR3: CASSTVGTEAFF
DNA: TGTGCCAGCAGTACGGTCGGGACTGAAGCTTTCTTT
J: TRBJ1-1
D: NA
V: TRBV28
size: NA

CDR3: CASSSRTGGSSYEQYF
DNA: TGTGCCAGCAGTTCCCGAACAGGGGGGAGCTCCTACGAGCAGTACTTC
J: TRBJ2-7
D: TRBD1
V: TRBV6-5
size: medium-sized

CDR3: CASSSATDNYGYTF
DNA: TGCGCCAGCAGCTCGGCGACAGACAACTATGGCTACACCTTC
J: TRBJ1-2
D: NA
V: TRBV4-3
size: medium-sized

CDR3: CASSLASAAYGYTF
DNA: TGCGCCAGCAGCTTGGCCTCGGCAGCCTATGGCTACACCTTC
J: TRBJ1-2
D: NA
V: TRBV5-1
size: medium-sized

CDR3: CASSGGQGNNEQFF
DNA: TGTGCCAGCAGTGGCGGACAGGGGAACAATGAGCAGTTCTTC
J: TRBJ2-1
D: TRBD1
V: TRBV6-1
size: many

CDR3: CASSPGQGSQCQHF
DNA: TGTGCCAGCAGCCCTGGACAGGGTAGTCAGTGCCAGCATTTT
J: TRBJ1-5
D: TRBD1
V: TRBV7-9
size: many

CDR3: CASSLGTGYNQPQHF
DNA: TGTGCCAGCAGTTTAGGGACAGGATATAATCAGCCCCAGCATTTT
J: TRBJ1-5
D: TRBD1
V: TRBV12-3/TRBV12-4
size: medium-sized

CDR3: CASSYSSGYAETQYF
DNA: TGTGCCAGCAGTTACTCGAGCGGGTACGCAGAGACCCAGTACTTC
J: TRBJ2-5
D: NA
V: TRBV6-5
size: large

CDR3: CASSIGLAGVHYEQYF
DNA: TGTGCCAGCAGTATAGGACTAGCGGGGGTGCACTACGAGCAGTACTTC
J: TRBJ2-7
D: TRBD2
V: TRBV6-2/TRBV6-3
size: hyperexpanded

CDR3: CASSAPGQGSYEQYF
DNA: TGTGCCAGTAGTGCCCCGGGACAGGGATCCTACGAGCAGTACTTC
J: TRBJ2-7
D: TRBD1
V: TRBV19
size: medium-sized

CDR3: CASSPGSGGTEAFF
DNA: TGTGCCAGCTCACCAGGGTCCGGTGGGACTGAAGCTTTCTTT
J: TRBJ1-1
D: NA
V: TRBV18
size: many

CDR3: CASSSITGSGANVLTF
DNA: TGTGCCAGCAGCTCTATTACAGGCTCTGGGGCCAACGTCCTGACTTTC
J: TRBJ2-6
D: NA
V: TRBV7-3
size: large

CDR3: CASSVTGTRGTDTQYF
DNA: TGTGCCAGCAGCGTTACCGGGACTAGAGGGACAGATACGCAGTATTTT
J: TRBJ2-3
D: TRBD2
V: TRBV7-9
size: large

CDR3: CASSLTGGVGNQPQHF
DNA: TGTGCCAGCAGCCTGACAGGGGGGGTTGGCAATCAGCCCCAGCATTTT
J: TRBJ1-5
D: TRBD1
V: TRBV3-1
size: large

CDR3: CASSRTGRDNSPLHF
DNA: TGTGCCAGCAGCCGTACGGGAAGGGATAATTCACCCCTCCACTTT
J: TRBJ1-6
D: NA
V: TRBV3-1
size: medium-sized